The rows below give T cell receptor beta chains drawn from one sample of a study of cytomegalovirus exposure and HLA in healthy donors. Measured with immunoSEQ multiplex PCR; TCRdb has only the in-frame clones, and not every one. The sample has about 210,000 clones, roughly 77% seen once; the top ten hold about 0.37%. The sample taken for sequencing was PBMCs. The receptors originated from a male donor in good health and CMV-seropositive. CDR3s include the opening cysteine and the closing phenylalanine or tryptophan. A D gene is named only where the DNA matches it firmly. Only some rows state a clone size, as once, few, many or a class for expanded clones.

. | TRBJ2-1 | . | TRBV21-1 | CASSKEGPEEARTLAAVSYNEQFF | TGTGCCAGCAGCAAAGAGGGGCCAGAAGAGGCAAGAACACTAGCGGCTGTCTCCTACAATGAGCAGTTCTTC
. | TRBJ1-4 | TRBD1 | TRBV25-1 | CASSESRPTTGMGKLFF | TGTGCCAGCAGTGAATCCCGACCCACGACAGGGATGGGAAAACTGTTTTTT
. | TRBJ2-7 | TRBD2 | TRBV5-1 | CASSPGGTSGSSYEQYF | TGCGCCAGCAGCCCGGGGGGGACTAGCGGGAGCTCCTACGAGCAGTACTTC
few | TRBJ2-7 | . | TRBV10-3 | CAISESVRGPDYEQYF | TGTGCCATCAGTGAGTCGGTGCGGGGACCAGACTACGAGCAGTACTTC
. | TRBJ2-7 | . | TRBV4-2 | CASSQFGGTRDEQYF | TGTGCCAGCAGCCAATTCGGGGGAACCCGGGACGAGCAGTACTTC
. | TRBJ2-2 | TRBD2 | TRBV9 | CASARGTTNTGELFF | TGTGCCAGCGCCAGAGGGACTACCAACACCGGGGAGCTGTTTTTT
. | TRBJ2-7 | TRBD1 | TRBV18 | CASSPGTGGRSYEQYF | TGTGCCAGCTCACCTGGGACAGGGGGACGTTCCTACGAGCAGTACTTC
. | TRBJ1-2 | . | TRBV7-2 | CASIPLGGAPF | TGTGCCAGCATCCCCTTGGGCGGGGCCCCCTTC
. | TRBJ2-3 | TRBD2 | TRBV27 | CASRRLAGVSLDTQYF | TGTGCCAGCAGAAGACTAGCGGGGGTCAGTTTGGATACGCAGTATTTT
few | TRBJ2-2 | . | TRBV9 | CASSVVSGRGTGELFF | TGTGCCAGCAGCGTAGTTTCAGGGCGAGGAACCGGGGAGCTGTTTTTT
. | TRBJ2-6 | TRBD2 | TRBV7-6 | CASSLVWGGSSGANVLTF | TGTGCCAGCAGCTTAGTGTGGGGGGGAAGCTCTGGGGCCAACGTCCTGACTTTC
. | TRBJ2-7 | TRBD1 | TRBV28 | CASSPPNRDRAIQGQYF | TGTGCCAGCAGTCCTCCAAACCGGGACAGGGCCATCCAGGGGCAGTACTTC
. | TRBJ1-6 | . | TRBV27 | CASSPTTLRANNSPLHF | TGTGCCAGCAGCCCCACTACGTTGAGGGCGAATAATTCACCCCTCCACTTT
. | TRBJ2-1 | . | TRBV11-3 | CASSPRGLSDEQFF | TGTGCCAGCAGCCCCCGGGGACTTAGCGATGAGCAGTTCTTC
. | TRBJ1-2 | TRBD1 | TRBV7-2 | CASSPQPGQGDTF | TGTGCCAGCAGCCCCCAACCGGGACAGGGGGACACCTTC
. | TRBJ1-6 | TRBD1 | TRBV4-1 | CASSQGGTGTSPLHF | TGCGCCAGCAGCCAGGGCGGGACAGGTACTTCACCCCTCCACTTT
. | TRBJ2-5 | . | TRBV6-5 | CASSYSSLTSSKTQYF | TGTGCCAGCAGTTACTCGAGTCTCACGAGTTCAAAGACCCAGTACTTC
. | TRBJ2-1 | . | TRBV19 | CASTLGGRPNEQFF | TGTGCCAGTACCCTAGGGGGAAGGCCCAATGAGCAGTTCTTC
few | TRBJ2-3 | . | TRBV9 | CASSLRLSVGFADTQYF | TGTGCCAGCAGCCTCAGACTTAGTGTCGGGTTCGCAGATACGCAGTATTTT
. | TRBJ2-6 | TRBD1 | TRBV30 | CAWSVDRGPGADFGGANVLTF | TGTGCCTGGAGTGTAGACAGGGGTCCGGGTGCCGATTTTGGTGGGGCCAACGTCCTGACTTTC
. | TRBJ2-1 | . | TRBV6-5 | CASRTGTNEQFF | TGTGCCAGCAGAACAGGGACCAATGAGCAGTTCTTC
few | TRBJ2-2 | TRBD2 | TRBV6-5 | CATLTSGGAGELFF | TGTGCCACTTTGACTAGCGGGGGAGCCGGGGAGCTGTTTTTT
. | TRBJ1-5 | . | TRBV28 | CASIQGGSNQPQHF | TGTGCCAGTATACAGGGCGGAAGCAATCAGCCCCAGCATTTT
. | TRBJ2-1 | TRBD2 | TRBV4-1 | CASSQVSLAGGGEQFF | TGCGCCAGCAGCCAAGTGTCACTAGCGGGAGGTGGTGAGCAGTTCTTC
. | TRBJ1-1 | . | TRBV5-1 | CASSLTSDVTEAFF | TGCGCCAGCAGCTTGACGTCAGATGTTACTGAAGCTTTCTTT